This TCR beta chain was profiled in a study of shared clonotypes between healthy human individuals. The sample holds one count of this clone. The antigen is unknown. This CDR3 region has 13 residues. CDR1 is SGDLS and CDR2 is YYNGEE in the germline V gene. The ends lost 4 bases at V and 8 bases at J; junction bases unmatched: 6. Donors included only healthy HIV-negative adults lacking recent acute infections or vaccinations. Produced via immunoSEQ multiplex PCR; TCRdb's table is partial and in-frame only. The table lists 2 million to 2.5 million clones, more than 85% of them singletons. Study conclusions and caveats: Shared clonotypes across all four donors exceeded non-shared ones in generation probability.

The sequence was collected from a man younger than 35 in good health. Some clones in this sample may be carry-over from other donors' samples. Sequencing used naive CD4+ T cells from PBMCs. Subset of the sample: CD45RA+ positively selected. This chain joins TRBV9 and TRBJ2-3; 8 bases agree with TRBD2. DNA for the CDR3: TGTGCCAGCAGCTCGGGAGGGCTTAGTACGCAGTATTTT. Translated: CASSSGGLSTQYF.